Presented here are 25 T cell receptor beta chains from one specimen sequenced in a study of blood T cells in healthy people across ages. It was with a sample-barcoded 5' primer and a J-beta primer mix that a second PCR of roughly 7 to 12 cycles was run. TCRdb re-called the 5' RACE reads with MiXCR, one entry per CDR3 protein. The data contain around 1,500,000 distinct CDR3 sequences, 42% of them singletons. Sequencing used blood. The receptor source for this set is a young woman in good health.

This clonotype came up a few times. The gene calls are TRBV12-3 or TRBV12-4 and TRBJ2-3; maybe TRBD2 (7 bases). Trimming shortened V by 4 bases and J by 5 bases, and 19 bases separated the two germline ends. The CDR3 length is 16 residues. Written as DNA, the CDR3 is TGTGCCAGCAGTTCCCCCGGACTGGGAGGGGGAGATACGCAGTATTTT. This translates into CASSSPGLGGGDTQYF.

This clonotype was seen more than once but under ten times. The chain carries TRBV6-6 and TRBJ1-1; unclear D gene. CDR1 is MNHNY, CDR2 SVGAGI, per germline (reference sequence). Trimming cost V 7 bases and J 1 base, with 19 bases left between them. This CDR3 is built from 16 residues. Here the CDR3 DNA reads TGTGCCAGCACCGATACCGGAGACGGAAAGAACACTGAAGCTTTCTTT. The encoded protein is CASTDTGDGKNTEAFF.

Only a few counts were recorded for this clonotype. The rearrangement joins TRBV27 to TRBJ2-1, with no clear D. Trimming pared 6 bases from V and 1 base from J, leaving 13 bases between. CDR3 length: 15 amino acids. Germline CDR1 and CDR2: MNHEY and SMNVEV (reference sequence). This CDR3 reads CASSPWGESYNEQFF. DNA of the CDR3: TGTGCCAGCAGCCCGTGGGGTGAATCCTACAATGAGCAGTTCTTC.

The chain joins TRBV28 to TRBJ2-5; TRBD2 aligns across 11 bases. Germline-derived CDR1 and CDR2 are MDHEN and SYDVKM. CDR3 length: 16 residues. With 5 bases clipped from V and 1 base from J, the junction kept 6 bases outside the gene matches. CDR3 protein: CASSPAGLAVQETQYF. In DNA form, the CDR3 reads TGTGCCAGCAGTCCTGCGGGACTAGCGGTCCAAGAGACCCAGTACTTC. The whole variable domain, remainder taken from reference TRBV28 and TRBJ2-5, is DVKVTQSSRYLVKRTGEKVFLECVQDMDHENMFWYRQDPGLGLRLIYFSYDVKMKEKGDIPEGYSVSREKKERFSLILESASTNQTSMYLCASSPAGLAVQETQYFGPGTRLLVL.

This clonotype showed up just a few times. The CDR3 spells CASSERTVSYEQYF. The CDR3 region has the DNA TGTGCCAGCAGTGAAAGGACGGTCTCCTACGAGCAGTACTTC. The chain recombines TRBV6-1 with TRBJ2-7; D uncertain. CDR3 length: 14 amino acids. V was shortened by 2 bases and J by 0 bases, with 8 bases between the two germline ends. CDR1 and CDR2 (germline): MNHNS, SASEGT.

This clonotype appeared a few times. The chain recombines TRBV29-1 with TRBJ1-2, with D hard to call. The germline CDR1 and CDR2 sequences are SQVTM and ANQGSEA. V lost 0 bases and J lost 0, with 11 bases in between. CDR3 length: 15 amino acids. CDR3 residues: CSVEERGGSNYGYTF. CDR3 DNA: TGCAGCGTTGAAGAACGCGGAGGATCTAACTATGGCTACACCTTC.

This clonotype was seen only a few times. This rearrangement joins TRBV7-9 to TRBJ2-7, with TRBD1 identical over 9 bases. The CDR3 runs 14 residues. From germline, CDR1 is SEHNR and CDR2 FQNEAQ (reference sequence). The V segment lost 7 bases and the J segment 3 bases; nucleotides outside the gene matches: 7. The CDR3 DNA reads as TGTGCCAGCACCCGGACAGGGGCTGTCTACGAGCAGTACTTC. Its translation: CASTRTGAVYEQYF.

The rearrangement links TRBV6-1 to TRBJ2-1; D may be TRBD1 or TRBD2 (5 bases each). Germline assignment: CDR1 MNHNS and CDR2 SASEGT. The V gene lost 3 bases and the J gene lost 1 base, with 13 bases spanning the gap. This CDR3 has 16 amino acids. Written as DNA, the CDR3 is TGTGCCAGCAGTGACGGGCAGGGAGTGTCCTACAATGAGCAGTTCTTC. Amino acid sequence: CASSDGQGVSYNEQFF.

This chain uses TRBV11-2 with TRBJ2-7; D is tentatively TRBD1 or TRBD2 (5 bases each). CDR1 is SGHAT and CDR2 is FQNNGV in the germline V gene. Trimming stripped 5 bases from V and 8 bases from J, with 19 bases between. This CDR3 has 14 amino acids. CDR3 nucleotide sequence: TGTGCCAGCAGCCCCGGGACGCCGAAGCCGAAGCAGTACTTC. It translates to CASSPGTPKPKQYF.

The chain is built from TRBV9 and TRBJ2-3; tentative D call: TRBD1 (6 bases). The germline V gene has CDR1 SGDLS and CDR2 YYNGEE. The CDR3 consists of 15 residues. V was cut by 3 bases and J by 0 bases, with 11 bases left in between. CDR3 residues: CASSAGDRSTDTQYF. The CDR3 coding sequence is TGTGCCAGCAGCGCCGGTGACAGGAGCACAGATACGCAGTATTTT. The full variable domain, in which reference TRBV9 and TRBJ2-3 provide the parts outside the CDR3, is DSGVTQTPKHLITATGQRVTLRCSPRSGDLSVYWYQQSLDQGLQFLIQYYNGEERAKGNILERFSAQQFPDLHSELNLSSLELGDSALYFCASSAGDRSTDTQYFGPGTRLTVL.

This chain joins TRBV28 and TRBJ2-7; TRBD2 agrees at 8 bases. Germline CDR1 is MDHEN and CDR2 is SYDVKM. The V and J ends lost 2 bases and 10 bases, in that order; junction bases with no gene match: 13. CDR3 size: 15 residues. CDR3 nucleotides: TGTGCCAGCAGTTTAGTGCTAGCGGGTCTCTTGGCCCAGTACTTC. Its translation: CASSLVLAGLLAQYF.

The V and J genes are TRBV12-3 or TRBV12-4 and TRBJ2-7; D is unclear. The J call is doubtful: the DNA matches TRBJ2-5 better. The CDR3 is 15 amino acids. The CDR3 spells CASSSPDNHQETQYF. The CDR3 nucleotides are TGTGCCAGCAGTTCTCCAGACAACCACCAAGAGACCCAGTACTTC.

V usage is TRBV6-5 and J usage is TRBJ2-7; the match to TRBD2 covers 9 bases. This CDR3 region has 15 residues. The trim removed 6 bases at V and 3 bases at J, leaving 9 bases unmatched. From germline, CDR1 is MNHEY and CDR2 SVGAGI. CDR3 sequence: CASSPSGGPIYEQYF. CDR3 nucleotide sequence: TGTGCCAGCAGCCCCAGCGGGGGGCCCATCTACGAGCAGTACTTC.

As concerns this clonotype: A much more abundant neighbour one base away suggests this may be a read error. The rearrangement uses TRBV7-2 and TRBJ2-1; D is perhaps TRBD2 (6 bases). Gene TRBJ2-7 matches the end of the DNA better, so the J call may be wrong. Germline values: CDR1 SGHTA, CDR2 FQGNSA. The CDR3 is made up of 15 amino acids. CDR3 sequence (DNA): TGTGCCAGCAGCTTAGGAGGAGGGGTCTACAATGAGCAGTACTTC. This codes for CASSLGGGVYNEQYF.

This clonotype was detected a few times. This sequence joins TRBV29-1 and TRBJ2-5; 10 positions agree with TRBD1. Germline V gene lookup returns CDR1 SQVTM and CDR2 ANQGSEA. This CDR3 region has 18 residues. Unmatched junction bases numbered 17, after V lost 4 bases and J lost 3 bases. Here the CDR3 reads CSVGTGGLVIQGEETQYF. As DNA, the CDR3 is TGCAGCGTTGGGACAGGGGGTTTGGTCATCCAAGGCGAAGAGACCCAGTACTTC.

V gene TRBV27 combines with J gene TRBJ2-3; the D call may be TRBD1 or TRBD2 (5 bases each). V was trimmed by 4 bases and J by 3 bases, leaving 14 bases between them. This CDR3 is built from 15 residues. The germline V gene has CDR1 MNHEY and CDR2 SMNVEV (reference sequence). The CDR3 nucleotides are TGTGCCAGCAGTTCCTATCTTGGGGGTACAGATACGCAGTATTTT. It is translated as CASSSYLGGTDTQYF.

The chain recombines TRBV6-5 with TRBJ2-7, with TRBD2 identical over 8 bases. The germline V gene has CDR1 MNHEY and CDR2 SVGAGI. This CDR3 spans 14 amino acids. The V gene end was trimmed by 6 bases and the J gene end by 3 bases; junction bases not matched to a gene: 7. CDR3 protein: CASSPRGGYYEQYF. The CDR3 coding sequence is TGTGCCAGCAGCCCCCGGGGGGGTTACTACGAGCAGTACTTC.

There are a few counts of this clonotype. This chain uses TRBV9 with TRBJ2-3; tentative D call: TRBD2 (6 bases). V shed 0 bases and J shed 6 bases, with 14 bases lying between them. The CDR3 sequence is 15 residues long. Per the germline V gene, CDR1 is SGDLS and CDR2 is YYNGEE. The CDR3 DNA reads TGTGCCAGCAGCGTAGCCGGGGGTGGATCGGATACGCAGTATTTT. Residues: CASSVAGGGSDTQYF.

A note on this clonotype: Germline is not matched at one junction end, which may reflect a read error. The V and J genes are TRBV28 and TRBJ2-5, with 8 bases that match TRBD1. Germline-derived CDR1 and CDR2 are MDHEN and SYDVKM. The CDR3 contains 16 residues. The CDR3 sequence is CASSPSQDRVQGTQYF. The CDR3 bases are TGTGCCAGCAGTCCATCACAGGACAGGGTTCAAGGGACCCAGTACTTC.

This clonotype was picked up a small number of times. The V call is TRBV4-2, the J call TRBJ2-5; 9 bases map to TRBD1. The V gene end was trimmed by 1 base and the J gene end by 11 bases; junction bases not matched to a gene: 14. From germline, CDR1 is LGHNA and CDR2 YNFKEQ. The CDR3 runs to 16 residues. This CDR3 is CASSQAYRQGVNEQYF. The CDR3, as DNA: TGTGCCAGCAGCCAAGCTTACCGACAGGGGGTGAATGAGCAGTACTTC.

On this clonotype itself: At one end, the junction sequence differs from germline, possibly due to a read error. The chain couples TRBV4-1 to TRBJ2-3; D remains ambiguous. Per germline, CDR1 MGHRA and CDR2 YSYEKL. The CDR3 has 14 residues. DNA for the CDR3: TGCGTCAGCAGCCAAAAGCCAGTGGCAGATACGCAGTATTTT. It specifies CVSSQKPVADTQYF.

The CDR3 DNA reads TGCAGTGCCGGGGACATTTCCTACGAGCAGTACTTC. Encoded protein: CSAGDISYEQYF. J is TRBJ2-7 and V is TRBV20-1; D might be TRBD1 (6 bases). Germline V lookup: CDR1 DFQATT, CDR2 SNEGSKA (reference sequence). V lost 6 bases, J lost 1 base, and 10 bases lay in between. This CDR3 has 12 amino acids.

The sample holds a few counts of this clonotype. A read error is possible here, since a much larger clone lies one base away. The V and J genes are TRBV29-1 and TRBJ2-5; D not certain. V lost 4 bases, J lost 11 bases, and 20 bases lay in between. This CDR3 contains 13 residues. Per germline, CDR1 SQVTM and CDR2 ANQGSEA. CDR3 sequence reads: CSVAWTTMDEQYF. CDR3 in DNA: TGCAGCGTTGCCTGGACCACTATGGATGAGCAGTACTTC.

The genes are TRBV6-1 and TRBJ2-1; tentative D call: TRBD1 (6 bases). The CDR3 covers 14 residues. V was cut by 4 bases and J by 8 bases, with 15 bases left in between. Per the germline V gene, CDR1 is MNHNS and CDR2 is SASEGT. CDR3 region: CASSVANRDDEQFF. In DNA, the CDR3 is TGTGCCAGCAGTGTGGCCAACAGGGACGATGAGCAGTTCTTC.

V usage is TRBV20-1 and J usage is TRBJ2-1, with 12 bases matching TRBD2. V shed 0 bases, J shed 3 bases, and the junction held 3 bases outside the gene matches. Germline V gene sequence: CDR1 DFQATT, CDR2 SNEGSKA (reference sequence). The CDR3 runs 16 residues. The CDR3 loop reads CSARDRTSGNYNEQFF. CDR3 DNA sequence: TGCAGTGCTAGAGATCGGACTAGCGGGAACTACAATGAGCAGTTCTTC.